This T cell receptor (beta chain) was identified during a study of OX40 agonist ivuxolimab in advanced cancers. Whole-study context: Dose-escalation subjects each had hepatocellular carcinoma, melanoma, renal cell or head and neck cancer.

Libraries were prepared by immunoSEQ multiplex PCR; TCRdb keeps only in-frame clonotypes and omits some of them. The table includes under 20,000 clones, just under 75% detected once. Concerning this clone itself: Its specificity is unknown.

The length of the CDR3 is 15 residues. J gave up 8 bases and V 4 bases, and 13 bases lay outside the gene matches. From germline, CDR1 is MNHNS and CDR2 SASEGT. Whole-study findings and limits: On average, CD8+ T cells showed a greater number of expanded clones than CD4+.

This chain links TRBV6-1 with TRBJ1-2, with 7 bases aligning to TRBD1. This material consisted of CD4+ or CD8+ T cells sorted from blood, taken in a trial of the OX40 agonist ivuxolimab. The TCR sequence derives from an adult with an advanced solid tumor such as melanoma, head and neck, liver or kidney cancer. CDR3 sequence reads: CASSGYRGGGGGYTF. The CDR3 DNA follows: TGTGCCAGCAGTGGGTACAGGGGCGGGGGAGGAGGCTACACCTTC.